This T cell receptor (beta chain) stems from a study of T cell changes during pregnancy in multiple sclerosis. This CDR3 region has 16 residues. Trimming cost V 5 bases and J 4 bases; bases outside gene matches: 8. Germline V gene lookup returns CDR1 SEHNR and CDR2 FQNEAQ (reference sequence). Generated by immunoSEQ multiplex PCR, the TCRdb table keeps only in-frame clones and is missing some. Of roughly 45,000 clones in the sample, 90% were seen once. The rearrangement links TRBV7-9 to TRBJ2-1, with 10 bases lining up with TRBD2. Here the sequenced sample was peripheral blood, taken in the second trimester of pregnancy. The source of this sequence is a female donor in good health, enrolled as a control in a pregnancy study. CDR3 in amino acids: CASSPPTSGPYNEQFF. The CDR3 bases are TGTGCCAGCAGCCCACCGACTAGCGGGCCTTACAATGAGCAGTTCTTC.